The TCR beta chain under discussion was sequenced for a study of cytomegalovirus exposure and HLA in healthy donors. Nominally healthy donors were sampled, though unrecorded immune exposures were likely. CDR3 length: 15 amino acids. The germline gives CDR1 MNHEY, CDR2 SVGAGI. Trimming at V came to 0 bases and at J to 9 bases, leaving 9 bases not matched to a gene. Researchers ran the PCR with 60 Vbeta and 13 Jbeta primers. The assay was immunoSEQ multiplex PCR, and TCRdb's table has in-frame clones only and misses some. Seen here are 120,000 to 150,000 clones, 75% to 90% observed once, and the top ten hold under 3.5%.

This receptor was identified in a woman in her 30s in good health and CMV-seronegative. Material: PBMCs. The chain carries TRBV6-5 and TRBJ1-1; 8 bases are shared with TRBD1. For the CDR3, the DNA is TGTGCCAGCAGTTACTCGACAGGGACAGGTCAAAAAGCTTTCTTT. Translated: CASSYSTGTGQKAFF.